This T cell receptor (beta chain) was observed in a study of T cells after yellow fever vaccination. Points from the study as a whole: Detected again after the booster were most primary-vaccination clones, at 95% to 96% CD4 and about 90% CD8.

A few counts support this clonotype. Its cognate antigen is unknown. Germline V lookup: CDR1 LGHNA, CDR2 YNFKEQ. Deletions cut 0 bases from V and 3 bases from J, with 12 bases between. The CDR3 runs to 16 residues. TCRdb re-analysed the 5' RACE reads in MiXCR, keeping a single row per CDR3 protein. The profile shows roughly 520,000 distinct CDR3 sequences, around a fifth of them singletons. The receptor comes from a man between 18 and 29 years old who received the YFV17D yellow fever vaccine. The V and J genes are TRBV4-2 and TRBJ1-5; D remains unclear. The material sequenced was PBMCs, taken approximately 20 days after the first yellow fever vaccination. CDR3: CASSQEFLPANQPQHF. CDR3 coding DNA: TGTGCCAGCAGCCAAGAGTTTCTTCCGGCCAATCAGCCCCAGCATTTT.